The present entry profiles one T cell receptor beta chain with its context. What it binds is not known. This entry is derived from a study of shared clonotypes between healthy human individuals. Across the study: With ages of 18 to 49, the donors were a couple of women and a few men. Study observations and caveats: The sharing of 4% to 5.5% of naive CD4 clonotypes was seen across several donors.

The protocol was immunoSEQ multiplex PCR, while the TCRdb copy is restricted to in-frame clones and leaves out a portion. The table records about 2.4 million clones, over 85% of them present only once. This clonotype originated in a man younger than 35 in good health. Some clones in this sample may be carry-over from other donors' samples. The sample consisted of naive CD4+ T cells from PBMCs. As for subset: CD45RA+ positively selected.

CDR3: CSGHYPTSTDTQYF. In DNA, the CDR3 is TGCAGCGGCCATTACCCAACTAGCACAGATACGCAGTATTTT. This chain uses TRBV29-1 with TRBJ2-3; unclear D gene. Germline lookup yields CDR1 SQVTM and CDR2 ANQGSEA. Trimming stripped 7 bases from V and 0 bases from J, with 14 bases between. This CDR3 spans 14 amino acids.